One sample yielded the 27 T cell receptor beta chains listed below, sequenced in a study of liver allograft versus peripheral blood T cells. Study background: Within transplanted livers, the T cell receptor repertoires were examined and compared against the repertoires present in the peripheral blood of liver transplant recipients.

From the reads, TCRdb called clonotypes with MiXCR, one entry per CDR3 protein. The table lists about 10,000 distinct CDR3 sequences, approximately 19% of them singletons. These receptors all stem from a human patient who had a liver transplant. Some T cells may be supplied by the graft donor.

Only a few counts were recorded for this clonotype. The chain is built from TRBV11-3 and TRBJ2-1, with D tentatively TRBD2 (5 bases). Trimming stripped 0 bases from V and 12 bases from J, with 12 bases between. The CDR3 has 13 amino acids. Per germline, CDR1 SGHNT and CDR2 YENEEA. DNA of the CDR3: TGTGCCAGCAGCTTAGATCGGAGACGGGGGCAGTTCTTC. It translates to CASSLDRRRGQFF. Using reference TRBV11-3 and TRBJ2-1 for the parts outside the CDR3, the full variable domain is EAGVVQSPRYKIIEKKQPVAFWCNPISGHNTLYWYLQNLGQGPELLIRYENEEAVDDSQLPKDRFSAERLKGVDSTLKIQPAELGDSAVYLCASSLDRRRGQFFGPGTRLTVL.

This clonotype ranks as medium-sized. This chain uses TRBV18 with TRBJ1-1, with D maybe TRBD1 (6 bases). CDR1 and CDR2 (germline): KGHSH, LQKENI. V dropped 1 base and J dropped 3 bases, with 12 bases sitting between them. This CDR3 has 15 residues. For the CDR3, the DNA is TGTGCCAGCTCACCACAGGCGGCAGGGGACACTGAAGCTTTCTTT. Its protein product is CASSPQAAGDTEAFF. Full variable domain (missing parts from reference TRBV18 and TRBJ1-1): NAGVMQNPRHLVRRRGQEARLRCSPMKGHSHVYWYRQLPEEGLKFMVYLQKENIIDESGMPKERFSAEFPKEGPSILRIQQVVRGDSAAYFCASSPQAAGDTEAFFGQGTRLTVV.

This clonotype was seen repeatedly, ten times or more. The chain recombines TRBV18 with TRBJ2-7; TRBD2 aligns across 15 bases. The CDR3 length is 16 residues. CDR1 is KGHSH and CDR2 is LQKENI in the germline V gene. J lost 5 bases, V lost 0 bases, and 2 bases had no gene match. The CDR3 protein is CASSPPGLAGGHEQYF. DNA for the CDR3: TGTGCCAGCTCACCACCGGGACTAGCGGGAGGCCACGAGCAGTACTTC.

This clonotype was seen only a few times. The chain recombines TRBV6-5 with TRBJ2-6, with 8 bases identical to TRBD1. This CDR3 comprises 18 residues. V lost 4 bases and J lost 0; bases outside the gene matches: 8. Germline loops: CDR1 MNHEY, CDR2 SVGAGI. The DNA of the CDR3 is TGTGCCAGCAGTTCCGGGACAGGTTTTTACTCTGGGGCCAACGTCCTGACTTTC. Amino acids: CASSSGTGFYSGANVLTF.

By proportion, this clonotype is medium-sized (0.01 to 0.1%). This rearrangement joins TRBV18 to TRBJ2-7; D is possibly TRBD1 (5 bases). The V and J ends lost 0 bases and 6 bases respectively, with 12 bases between them. Looked up from germline, CDR1 is KGHSH and CDR2 is LQKENI. This CDR3 is 14 amino acids long. As DNA, the CDR3 is TGTGCCAGCTCACCACCCTCACCAGGGCCCGAGCAGTACTTC. Its translation is CASSPPSPGPEQYF.

Sample share makes this clonotype medium-sized (0.01 to 0.1%). The V and J genes are TRBV6-1 and TRBJ2-2; 8 nucleotides match TRBD1. CDR3 length: 13 amino acids. Germline V lookup: CDR1 MNHNS, CDR2 SASEGT. V shed 10 bases, J shed 6 bases, and the junction held 7 bases outside the gene matches. CDR3 amino acids: CATQDRVAGELFF. In nucleotides, the CDR3 is TGTGCCACCCAGGACAGGGTCGCCGGGGAGCTGTTTTTT.

This clonotype was found many times. This chain joins TRBV10-3 and TRBJ1-4; D remains ambiguous. Trimming cost V 6 bases and J 0 bases, with 2 bases left between them. CDR3 length: 12 amino acids. CDR1 ENHRY and CDR2 SYGVKD come from the germline V gene. The CDR3 reads CAISSTNEKLFF. CDR3 DNA sequence: TGTGCCATCAGCTCAACTAATGAAAAACTGTTTTTT.

V and J are TRBV10-3 and TRBJ1-5; 7 bases are shared with TRBD1. This CDR3 has 13 residues. Unmatched junction bases numbered 5, after V lost 6 bases and J lost 6 bases. Germline-derived CDR1 and CDR2 are ENHRY and SYGVKD. The CDR3 loop reads CAIRRGDSQPQHF. DNA of the CDR3: TGTGCCATCAGGAGGGGGGACAGTCAGCCCCAGCATTTT.

By proportion, this clonotype is medium-sized. The chain carries TRBV6-1 and TRBJ2-1, with D possibly matching TRBD1 (6 bases). V was pared by 7 bases and J by 0 bases, with 10 bases between. The V gene's germline CDR1 is MNHNS and CDR2 SASEGT. This CDR3 has 14 residues. CDR3 in amino acids: CASTRGGSYNEQFF. The CDR3 bases are TGTGCCAGCACTCGAGGGGGCTCCTACAATGAGCAGTTCTTC.

The rearrangement uses TRBV20-1 and TRBJ2-5; no definite D call. This CDR3 is built from 15 residues. The germline CDR1 and CDR2 sequences are DFQATT and SNEGSKA (reference sequence). V was cut by 2 bases and J by 0 bases, with 13 bases left in between. The CDR3 DNA follows: TGCAGTGCTAGAAATTGGTTGGTGCACCAAGAGACCCAGTACTTC. Its protein product is CSARNWLVHQETQYF.

The chain carries TRBV6-2 or TRBV6-3 and TRBJ1-3, with D uncertain. V lost 4 bases to trimming and J lost 0 bases, with 7 bases between them. Germline loops: CDR1 MNHEY, CDR2 SVGEGT. The CDR3 covers 14 residues. The CDR3 spells CASSSGRSGNTIYF. CDR3 DNA: TGTGCCAGCAGTTCAGGCCGCTCTGGAAACACCATATATTTT.

The rearrangement links TRBV12-3 or TRBV12-4 to TRBJ2-1, with 10 bases that match TRBD1. The CDR3 sequence is 15 residues long. Trimming at V came to 6 bases and at J to 8 bases, leaving 10 bases not matched to a gene. The CDR3 nucleotides are TGTGCCAGCAGCCCTTGGACAGGGGGATACGATGAGCAGTTCTTC. It encodes CASSPWTGGYDEQFF.

Relative to its sample, this clonotype is medium-sized. The genes are TRBV18 and TRBJ2-5; D may be TRBD2 (7 bases). V lost 5 bases to trimming and J lost 7 bases, with 14 bases between them. The CDR3 extends over 13 amino acids. Germline CDR1 KGHSH, CDR2 LQKENI. DNA for the CDR3: TGTGCCAGCTCAGAATACAGGGAGGGGACCCAGTACTTC. It encodes CASSEYREGTQYF. Full variable domain (remainder filled in from reference TRBV18 and TRBJ2-5): NAGVMQNPRHLVRRRGQEARLRCSPMKGHSHVYWYRQLPEEGLKFMVYLQKENIIDESGMPKERFSAEFPKEGPSILRIQQVVRGDSAAYFCASSEYREGTQYFGPGTRLLVL.

This clonotype is medium-sized in the sample. This rearrangement joins TRBV18 to TRBJ2-2; TRBD2 matches 8 bases. Germline CDR1 is KGHSH and CDR2 is LQKENI. The CDR3 is 16 amino acids. V gave up 3 bases and J gave up 4 bases; unmatched junction bases: 7. The CDR3 bases are TGTGCCAGCTCACCGTCCGGGACTAGATCCACCGGGGAGCTGTTTTTT. It yields the protein CASSPSGTRSTGELFF.

This clonotype has a handful of counts. V is TRBV11-1 and J is TRBJ2-1; D is perhaps TRBD2 (7 bases). Trimming stripped 0 bases from V and 10 bases from J, with 22 bases between. The CDR3 sequence is 17 residues long. CDR1 and CDR2 from the germline V gene are SGHAT and FQDESV (reference sequence). The DNA for the CDR3 is TGTGCCAGCAGCTTAGCGCCTGCGGGGGCTTTGTCTTCGGAGCAGTTCTTC. This translates into CASSLAPAGALSSEQFF.

V usage is TRBV20-1 and J usage is TRBJ2-3; 7 nucleotides line up with TRBD1. J was trimmed by 3 bases and V by 3 bases; bases with no gene match: 6. This CDR3 is 14 amino acids long. CDR1 DFQATT and CDR2 SNEGSKA come from the germline V gene (reference sequence). This CDR3 reads CSASRQGGTDTQYF. The CDR3 DNA reads as TGCAGTGCTAGCAGACAGGGTGGTACAGATACGCAGTATTTT.

In its sample, this clonotype is medium-sized. The chain carries TRBV19 and TRBJ2-7, with D perhaps matching TRBD1 (6 bases). The germline V gene has CDR1 LNHDA and CDR2 SQIVND (reference sequence). This CDR3 spans 14 amino acids. V lost 4 bases, J lost 2 bases, and 12 bases lay in between. In DNA, the CDR3 is TGTGCCAGTAGTACCACAGGGCTTACCTACGAGCAGTACTTC. Its translation is CASSTTGLTYEQYF.

By share, this clonotype counts as medium-sized. The rearrangement links TRBV15 to TRBJ2-7, with 10 bases lining up with TRBD2. V lost 1 base to trimming and J lost 6 bases; unmatched junction nucleotides: 12. In germline, CDR1 is LNHNV, CDR2 YYDKDF (reference sequence). The CDR3 has 17 amino acids. CDR3 residues: CATSRGQISGRSGEQYF. In DNA form, the CDR3 reads TGTGCCACCAGCAGAGGACAGATTAGCGGGAGGTCCGGCGAGCAGTACTTC.

By share of the sample, this clonotype is medium-sized (0.01 to 0.1%). This rearrangement joins TRBV6-6 to TRBJ2-6, with D uncertain. The germline CDR1 and CDR2 sequences are MNHNY and SVGAGI (reference sequence). V gave up 5 bases and J gave up 4 bases, with 18 bases separating them. CDR3 length equals 17 residues. The CDR3 DNA reads as TGTGCCAGCAGTACCCCTTTGGCCAGCATGGGGGCCAACGTCCTGACTTTC. Protein: CASSTPLASMGANVLTF.

This chain connects TRBV19 to TRBJ1-5; the D is unclear. This CDR3 is 14 amino acids long. Trimming pared 7 bases from V and 1 base from J, leaving 11 bases between. Germline-derived CDR1 and CDR2 are LNHDA and SQIVND (reference sequence). The CDR3 protein is CASNEALSNQPQHF. DNA of the CDR3: TGTGCCAGTAATGAAGCCCTAAGCAATCAGCCCCAGCATTTT.

By share of the sample, this clonotype is medium-sized (0.01 to 0.1%). J is TRBJ1-1 and V is TRBV19; 7 bases are a match to TRBD1. The germline V gene has CDR1 LNHDA and CDR2 SQIVND (reference sequence). V shed 6 bases, J shed 0 bases, and the junction held 4 bases outside the gene matches. The CDR3 runs 14 residues. The CDR3 here is CASSRQGLNTEAFF. CDR3 in DNA: TGTGCCAGTAGCCGACAGGGATTGAACACTGAAGCTTTCTTT.

The chain has TRBV5-6 and TRBJ2-7; TRBD1 matches at 8 bases. The V and J ends lost 1 base and 6 bases, in that order; junction bases with no gene match: 0. Germline V CDR1 and CDR2: SGHDT, YYEEEE. CDR3 length: 12 residues. The CDR3 DNA reads as TGTGCCAGCAGCTTGACAGGGGGCGAGCAGTACTTC. It yields the protein CASSLTGGEQYF.

Within the sample, this clonotype is medium-sized. This chain joins TRBV19 and TRBJ2-1, with TRBD2 identical over 8 bases. This CDR3 has 18 residues. Per germline, CDR1 LNHDA and CDR2 SQIVND (reference sequence). Trimming removed 3 bases from V and 2 bases from J; junction bases left unmatched: 12. CDR3 region: CASSIAGLTGGAYNEQFF. DNA for the CDR3: TGTGCCAGTAGTATCGCCGGTTTGACCGGGGGGGCCTACAATGAGCAGTTCTTC.

In this sample, this clonotype turned up many times. The rearrangement joins TRBV6-5 to TRBJ1-6, with 8 bases lining up with TRBD1. CDR3 length equals 14 residues. Germline CDR1 reads MNHEY; CDR2 reads SVGAGI. V was clipped by 6 bases and J by 7 bases; unmatched bases: 5. The CDR3 loop reads CASSRDRRNSPLHF. The DNA of the CDR3 is TGTGCCAGCAGCCGGGACAGGAGGAATTCACCCCTCCACTTT.

This clonotype is medium-sized (0.01 to 0.1%) within its sample. This chain links TRBV6-5 with TRBJ1-6; 7 nucleotides line up with TRBD1. With V trimmed by 5 bases and J by 6 bases, 4 bases remained unmatched. Germline values: CDR1 MNHEY, CDR2 SVGAGI. The CDR3 length is 14 residues. In nucleotides, the CDR3 is TGTGCCAGCAGTGGGACAGTCCCTAATTCACCCCTCCACTTT. Encoded protein: CASSGTVPNSPLHF.

Relative to its sample, this clonotype is medium-sized (0.01 to 0.1%). The genes are TRBV18 and TRBJ1-1; 9 bases fit TRBD1. Losses at the gene ends were 3 bases for V and 0 bases for J; bases not matched to a gene: 2. The CDR3 has 15 amino acids. CDR1 is KGHSH and CDR2 is LQKENI in the germline V gene. CDR3 DNA: TGTGCCAGCTCACCGACAGGGGGGATGAACACTGAAGCTTTCTTT. As protein: CASSPTGGMNTEAFF.

Ten or more counts support this clonotype. The V call is TRBV28, the J call TRBJ2-7; D might be TRBD1 (5 bases). The ends were cut back, 5 bases at V and 5 bases at J, with 16 bases in the middle. The CDR3 contains 14 residues. The germline V gene has CDR1 MDHEN and CDR2 SYDVKM. The CDR3 protein is CASSSAPRAHEQYF. The CDR3 coding sequence is TGTGCCAGCAGTAGTGCGCCCAGGGCCCACGAGCAGTACTTC.